This is a list of T cell receptor beta chains from one sample in a study of CD8+ T cells in alopecia areata. The data were produced by immunoSEQ multiplex PCR, yet TCRdb's version contains in-frame clones alone and is incomplete. The repertoire holds 200,000 or so clones, with roughly two fifths as singletons. The specimen comprised CD4+ T cells sorted from blood, sampled around week 30, from a patient treated with tofacitinib. Receptors were obtained from a human donor with alopecia areata. The CDR3 runs from the conserved cysteine through the conserved F or W. The order of the fields is CDR3 protein, V gene, J gene.

CASSRATGELFF	TRBV4-2	TRBJ2-2
CASNTDREQRGGYTF	TRBV6-5	TRBJ1-2
CASSLSGRNTEAFF	TRBV27	TRBJ1-1
CASSPGQEGNQPQHF	TRBV5-1	TRBJ1-5
CASSPGGLEDTQYF	TRBV19	TRBJ2-3
CSVEKQYRNIQYF	TRBV29-1	TRBJ2-4
CSVVVTGNYGYTF	TRBV29-1	TRBJ1-2
CASSLEGPGAKNIQYF	TRBV7-6	TRBJ2-4
CASSLGGGDTDTQYF	TRBV7-7	TRBJ2-3
CASSEQGPTYEQYF	TRBV25-1	TRBJ2-7
CASSLEDPSTYEQYF	TRBV5-1	TRBJ2-7
CASSLGSRDTQYF	TRBV5-4	TRBJ2-3
CASSPGVGLMTF	TRBV14	TRBJ2-6
CASSQAGGFDTQYF	TRBV5-1	TRBJ2-3
CASSRGDAYEQYF	TRBV5-1	TRBJ2-7
CASSDPGAPSKGEQFF	TRBV6-1	TRBJ2-1
CASSYSFTGGTEAFF	TRBV6-5	TRBJ1-1
CASSAQLYGYTF	TRBV9	TRBJ1-2
CASSIRRLNEQFF	TRBV19	TRBJ2-1
CASSASGEETQYF	TRBV9	TRBJ2-5
CATSREGGQRFDEQFF	TRBV15	TRBJ2-1
CASSTHEQYF	TRBV19	TRBJ2-7
CASSHSPDTQYF	TRBV7-9	TRBJ2-3
CASSLRSGTGPGELFF	TRBV7-3	TRBJ2-2
CASSFWAGSNQPQHF	TRBV27	TRBJ1-5
CAWSRSGARGETQYF	TRBV30	TRBJ2-5
CASSEGWKGNTGELFF	TRBV2	TRBJ2-2
CASMEGHTEAFF	TRBV27	TRBJ1-1
CASSLEAPGKLFF	TRBV7-6	TRBJ2-2
CASSPTDRANGYTF	TRBV2	TRBJ1-2
CASSEGNSPLHF	TRBV27	TRBJ1-6
CASSLRSRVSNTGELFF	TRBV5-1	TRBJ2-2
CASSIGRPNTEAFF	TRBV19	TRBJ1-1
CSVTRDSRLYGYTF	TRBV29-1	TRBJ1-2
CASSEMGQGSYYGYTF	TRBV2	TRBJ1-2
CASSRRDSSNEKLFF	TRBV7-9	TRBJ1-4
CASPATLAGGFEQFF	TRBV6-1	TRBJ2-1
CASSYRRADEAFF	TRBV6-6	TRBJ1-1
CASSQGTGGGLAAFF	TRBV4-1	TRBJ1-1
CASSEYDGADTQYF	TRBV2	TRBJ2-3
CASSYPPVVRILGYTF	TRBV6-6	TRBJ1-2
CASSFRQTTNQPQHF	TRBV27	TRBJ1-5
CASSQVRGPIATNEKLFF	TRBV4-1	TRBJ1-4
CASFPDRGNEQFF	TRBV19	TRBJ2-1
CASSGRGRDEQFF	TRBV25-1	TRBJ2-1
CAISERGQEGEKLFF	TRBV10-3	TRBJ1-4
CSAGGTGGPRSYEQYF	TRBV29-1	TRBJ2-7
CASRGAGTGELFF	TRBV19	TRBJ2-2
CASSLAGARNEQFF	TRBV11-2	TRBJ2-1
CATQDGGTAQHTQYF	TRBV10-3	TRBJ2-3
CASSSSGQTTGELFF	TRBV5-1	TRBJ2-2
CASSSDRLGYTF	TRBV5-1	TRBJ1-2
CASSLGEGGNTIYF	TRBV5-1	TRBJ1-3